This TCR beta chain was sequenced in a study of T cell responses to AZD1222 COVID-19 vaccine. Germline lookup yields CDR1 KGHDR and CDR2 SFDVKD. This CDR3 contains 14 residues. Trimming removed 6 bases at V and 1 base at J, with 12 bases between. TCRdb's copy holds only in-frame clones and misses some; the assay was immunoSEQ multiplex PCR. The data contain approximately 150,000 clones, around 90% of them singletons. Sequenced here: peripheral blood, sampled on day 0 of AZD1222 vaccination. The source of this sequence is an adult in good health. V and J are TRBV24-1 and TRBJ2-7; D is possibly TRBD1 (6 bases). The CDR3 is CATSLGQGSYEQYF. As DNA, the CDR3 is TGTGCCACCAGTTTGGGTCAGGGGTCCTACGAGCAGTACTTC.